The clone carrying this TCR beta chain appeared a single time. The antigen is undetermined. These data come from a study of B cell selection in AIRE deficiency. Study-level results: About a third of healthy-shared Treg TCRbeta sequences appeared in patient Tconv cells.

The protocol was immunoSEQ multiplex PCR, while the TCRdb copy is restricted to in-frame clones and leaves out a portion. Among about 22,000 clones listed, roughly 95% were seen once. This CDR3 spans 17 amino acids. Germline loops: CDR1 SNHLY, CDR2 FYNNEI. The V and J ends lost 6 bases and 9 bases respectively, with 27 bases between them. Sorting defined conventional CD4 T cells as CD4+CD127+. Sequences were obtained from CD4+CD127+ conventional T cells sorted from PBMCs. This chain links TRBV2 with TRBJ2-1; the D is unclear. The receptor's source is a human donor in good health. The CDR3 DNA reads TGTGCCAGCAGCCTTTTCCCCTATCCCCCCACCCCTAGTGAGCAGTTCTTC. Encoded protein: CASSLFPYPPTPSEQFF.